These T cell receptor beta chains were read from a single sample in a study of blood T cell repertoires in COVID-19. Sequencing was performed with immunoSEQ multiplex PCR; in TCRdb, only in-frame clones are kept and a portion is missing. The sample holds about 330,000 clones, 70% to 90% seen once. Sequenced sample: PBMCs or T cells enriched from blood (not recorded which). The receptors come from a woman aged 30 to 39 who had recovered from COVID-19. CDR3s include the opening cysteine and the closing phenylalanine or tryptophan. The D gene is left open where the match is weak.

TRBD1 | TRBV5-1 | 16 | CASSLVAGTGAHEQYF
NA | TRBV7-8 | 14 | CASSLGQTNYGYTF
TRBD2 | TRBV10-2 | 15 | CASRFGGGAWDTQYF
NA | TRBV29-1 | 13 | CSVGLRQGKEQYF
NA | TRBV7-9 | 13 | CASSLAAYNEQFF
TRBD1 | TRBV5-5 | 14 | CASSTRTGIYEQYF
NA | TRBV18 | 15 | CASSPTLLSGNTIYF
NA | TRBV30 | 12 | CACSQAAETQYF
NA | TRBV7-2 | 16 | CASSLGSSASTDTQYF
TRBD1 | TRBV29-1 | 13 | CSVNRGGNTEAFF
TRBD1 | TRBV7-9 | 15 | CASSSTGGRDNEQFF
NA | TRBV27 | 15 | CASSFRGGASDTQYF
TRBD1 | TRBV2 | 15 | CASYQPGTGGSPLHF
NA | TRBV28 | 15 | CASSFSPGWDSPLHF
TRBD1 | TRBV2 | 14 | CASSVTGGSTEAFF
TRBD1 | TRBV28 | 17 | CASSSWTGFSYNSPLHF
NA | TRBV18 | 16 | CASSPLRGADTGELFF
NA | TRBV5-6 | 14 | CASSLVSGVGGYTF
TRBD2 | TRBV5-6 | 15 | CASTLAGGSYNEQFF
NA | TRBV28 | 12 | CASSLQDQPQHF
TRBD1 | TRBV27 | 15 | CASSLIGGLTDTQYF
NA | TRBV12-2 | 17 | CASRKFPRDRGFSPLHF
NA | TRBV19 | 15 | CASQAEARPGSPLHF
TRBD2 | TRBV27 | 16 | CASSLGSGGTLDTQYF
NA | TRBV4-1 | 16 | CASSRGGSSPNYGYTF
NA | TRBV28 | 15 | CASSSSAPPRDIQYF
NA | TRBV25-1 | 14 | CASSEYGGIYEQYF
TRBD2 | TRBV2 | 14 | CASSANSGGNEQFF
TRBD2 | TRBV19 | 15 | CASAIAGGLYNEQFF
TRBD2 | TRBV10-3 | 15 | CAISTSAGGLYEQYF
TRBD2 | TRBV27 | 14 | CASSLLAGVLRQYF